The 13 T cell receptor beta chains listed next were all sequenced from one sample in a study of blood T cell repertoires in COVID-19. Only in-frame clones appear in the TCRdb table, and some are missing; sequencing was by immunoSEQ multiplex PCR. The table lists 200,000 to 300,000 clones, around nine tenths of them singletons. The specimen sequenced was peripheral blood. The receptors were sampled from a woman in her sixties with COVID-19, enrolled during active disease.

The rearrangement joins TRBV5-1 to TRBJ2-2, with a weak D call TRBD2 (6 bases). This CDR3 contains 15 residues. V shed 3 bases and J shed 3 bases, with 12 bases lying between them. CDR1 SGHRS and CDR2 YFSETQ come from the germline V gene. The CDR3 DNA reads as TGCGCCAGCAGCTATCGGGGGTTCGACACCGGGGAGCTGTTTTTT. It is translated as CASSYRGFDTGELFF.

The chain couples TRBV19 to TRBJ1-5, with 7 nucleotides matching TRBD1. Germline V gene sequence: CDR1 LNHDA, CDR2 SQIVND (reference sequence). With 6 bases clipped from V and 3 bases from J, the junction kept 8 bases outside the gene matches. This CDR3 is built from 15 residues. CDR3 loop: CASSRSGGINQPQHF. For the CDR3, the DNA is TGTGCCAGTAGCCGATCAGGGGGAATCAATCAGCCCCAGCATTTT. The full variable domain, rest sourced from reference TRBV19 and TRBJ1-5, is DGGITQSPKYLFRKEGQNVTLSCEQNLNHDAMYWYRQDPGQGLRLIYYSQIVNDFQKGDIAEGYSVSREKKESFPLTVTSAQKNPTAFYLCASSRSGGINQPQHFGDGTRLSIL.

The chain recombines TRBV7-2 with TRBJ2-6; possible D gene TRBD1, 5 bases. Germline V gene lookup returns CDR1 SGHTA and CDR2 FQGNSA. This CDR3 contains 18 residues. V was clipped by 1 base and J by 0 bases, with 13 bases between them. CDR3 sequence reads: CASSLGFSRVSGANVLTF. DNA for the CDR3: TGTGCCAGCAGCTTAGGGTTTAGCAGGGTCTCTGGGGCCAACGTCCTGACTTTC.

The chain couples TRBV6-5 to TRBJ2-5; 9 nucleotides match TRBD1. The V gene's germline CDR1 is MNHEY and CDR2 SVGAGI. CDR3 length equals 15 residues. Unmatched junction bases numbered 9, after V lost 6 bases and J lost 4 bases. For the CDR3, the DNA is TGTGCCAGCAGGGACAGGGGTGGCCTAGGAGAGACCCAGTACTTC. Translated, it gives CASRDRGGLGETQYF.

This rearrangement joins TRBV28 to TRBJ1-5; TRBD1 agrees at 7 bases. J gave up 2 bases and V 5 bases, and 3 bases lay outside the gene matches. In germline, CDR1 is MDHEN, CDR2 SYDVKM. The CDR3 is 14 residues long. The CDR3 DNA is TGTGCCAGCAGTACCGACAGGGGCAATCAGCCCCAGCATTTT. Its protein is CASSTDRGNQPQHF. The complete variable domain, with remaining parts taken from reference TRBV28 and TRBJ1-5, reads DVKVTQSSRYLVKRTGEKVFLECVQDMDHENMFWYRQDPGLGLRLIYFSYDVKMKEKGDIPEGYSVSREKKERFSLILESASTNQTSMYLCASSTDRGNQPQHFGDGTRLSIL.

This sequence joins TRBV18 and TRBJ1-5; no reliable D call. V shed 1 base and J shed 0 bases, with 10 bases lying between them. In germline, CDR1 is KGHSH, CDR2 LQKENI. CDR3 length equals 16 residues. CDR3 coding DNA: TGTGCCAGCTCACCACTAGCGCGTAATAGCAATCAGCCCCAGCATTTT. Protein: CASSPLARNSNQPQHF. The whole variable domain, remainder taken from reference TRBV18 and TRBJ1-5, is NAGVMQNPRHLVRRRGQEARLRCSPMKGHSHVYWYRQLPEEGLKFMVYLQKENIIDESGMPKERFSAEFPKEGPSILRIQQVVRGDSAAYFCASSPLARNSNQPQHFGDGTRLSIL.

V usage is TRBV5-4 and J usage is TRBJ2-7; 8 bases fit TRBD2. The germline gives CDR1 SGHNT, CDR2 YYREEE (reference sequence). V dropped 1 base and J dropped 1; count of bases not matched to a gene: 7. The CDR3 totals 16 residues. The CDR3 sequence: CASSLPTSVGSYEQYF. The CDR3 DNA reads as TGTGCCAGCAGCTTGCCGACTAGCGTGGGTTCCTACGAGCAGTACTTC.

CDR3 nucleotides: TGTGCCAGCAGCCAGAGGGCGGCCCCGGCGGCTTTCTTT. This gives the protein CASSQRAAPAAFF. V and J are TRBV3-1 (or the pseudogene TRBV3-2) and TRBJ1-1; D gene uncertain. Germline V gene sequence: CDR1 LGHDT, CDR2 YNNKEL (reference sequence). CDR3 length: 13 amino acids. Trimming took 3 bases from V and 11 from J, leaving 16 bases between them.

The chain carries TRBV4-3 and TRBJ1-1; D is perhaps TRBD1 (5 bases). This CDR3 comprises 14 residues. Trimming left V 0 bases short and J 3 bases short, with 8 bases between. Looked up from germline, CDR1 is LGHNA and CDR2 is YSLEER. The CDR3 coding sequence is TGCGCCAGCAGCCAAGAAGGGGCAGACACTGAAGCTTTCTTT. This translates into CASSQEGADTEAFF.

The rearrangement links TRBV28 to TRBJ2-5; 14 bases map to TRBD2. This CDR3 contains 17 residues. Unmatched junction bases numbered 7, after V lost 2 bases and J lost 5 bases. Germline V gives CDR1 MDHEN, CDR2 SYDVKM. The CDR3 reads CASSLHGLAGGGETQYF. DNA of the CDR3: TGTGCCAGCAGTTTACACGGACTAGCGGGAGGTGGGGAGACCCAGTACTTC.

This clone was recorded only once. J is TRBJ1-6 and V is TRBV28; 11 bases are a match to TRBD1. Germline values: CDR1 MDHEN, CDR2 SYDVKM. V shed 5 bases and J 9 bases; nucleotides not matched to a gene: 3. The CDR3 is 14 amino acids. The CDR3 here is CASSGQGAGSPLHF. The DNA of the CDR3 is TGTGCCAGCAGTGGACAGGGGGCGGGTTCACCCCTCCACTTT.

CDR3 residues: CASSQGGGVQPQHF. The CDR3 DNA sequence: TGTGCCAGCAGCCAAGGAGGGGGCGTGCAGCCCCAGCATTTT. The V and J genes are TRBV3-1 (or the pseudogene TRBV3-2) and TRBJ1-5, with 7 nucleotides matching TRBD1. CDR3 length: 14 amino acids. Trimming took 1 base from V and 7 from J; bases not matched to a gene: 4. Germline V gene sequence: CDR1 LGHDT, CDR2 YNNKEL (reference sequence).

The sample holds one count of this clone. The rearrangement joins TRBV27 to TRBJ1-4; 7 bases are a match to TRBD1. Germline V lookup: CDR1 MNHEY, CDR2 SMNVEV (reference sequence). The CDR3 has 13 amino acids. V lost 4 bases, J lost 14 bases, and 10 bases stayed unmatched. In nucleotides, the CDR3 is TGTGCCAGCAGTTACAGACAGGGAGGAGCTCTGTTTTTT. This encodes CASSYRQGGALFF. Using reference TRBV27 and TRBJ1-4 for the parts outside the CDR3, the full variable domain is EAQVTQNPRYLITVTGKKLTVTCSQNMNHEYMSWYRQDPGLGLRQIYYSMNVEVTDKGDVPEGYKVSRKEKRNFPLILESPSPNQTSLYFCASSYRQGGALFFGSGTQLSVL.